A single sample is the source of the 26 T cell receptor beta chains below, sequenced in a study of neurological immune-mediated disorders. Each CDR3 protein is one row after TCRdb ran MiXCR on the 5' RACE reads. The table lists fewer than 65,000 distinct CDR3 sequences, 9% to 12% of them singletons. The source material was PBMCs. These receptors came from a man aged 65 to 85 with HTLV-1-associated myelopathy (HAM/TSP).

By share of the sample, this clonotype is medium-sized. The chain has TRBV12-3 or TRBV12-4 and TRBJ2-7; 10 nucleotides agree with TRBD1. V trimming: 0 bases; J trimming: 3 bases; junction bases outside the gene matches: 5. The CDR3 covers 16 residues. The CDR3 DNA is TGTGCCAGCAGTTTAGCCCGACAGGGGGCCGGCTACGAGCAGTACTTC. This gives the protein CASSLARQGAGYEQYF.

This clonotype showed up many times. The rearrangement uses TRBV5-1 and TRBJ2-3, with 11 bases aligning to TRBD1. This CDR3 region has 16 residues. Germline assignment: CDR1 SGHRS and CDR2 YFSETQ. J gave up 4 bases and V 1 base, and 5 bases lay outside the gene matches. The chain's CDR3 is CASSLPGTGGADTQYF. The CDR3 DNA reads TGCGCCAGCAGCTTGCCCGGGACAGGGGGGGCAGATACGCAGTATTTT. The full variable domain, with the rest looked up from reference TRBV5-1 and TRBJ2-3, is KAGVTQTPRYLIKTRGQQVTLSCSPISGHRSVSWYQQTPGQGLQFLFEYFSETQRNKGNFPGRFSGRQFSNSRSEMNVSTLELGDSALYLCASSLPGTGGADTQYFGPGTRLTVL.

V and J are TRBV6-5 and TRBJ1-1, with 7 bases identical to TRBD1. The length of the CDR3 is 11 residues. Trimming cost V 2 bases and J 9 bases; bases outside gene matches: 0. Germline V gives CDR1 MNHEY, CDR2 SVGAGI. Written as DNA, the CDR3 is TGTGCCAGCAGTTACAGGGGGCAAGCTTTCTTT. Its translation: CASSYRGQAFF.

In its sample, this clonotype was seen many times. The V gene is TRBV20-1, the J gene TRBJ2-7, with D perhaps TRBD2 (5 bases). CDR1 is DFQATT and CDR2 is SNEGSKA in the germline V gene (reference sequence). The CDR3 is 12 residues long. Between the trimmed V and J ends, which lost 3 bases and 3 bases, there was a span of 9 bases. The CDR3 spells CSASSVIYEQYF. CDR3 nucleotides: TGCAGTGCTAGTAGCGTCATCTACGAGCAGTACTTC.

The sample holds many counts of this clonotype. This rearrangement joins TRBV7-6 to TRBJ2-1; 9 bases agree with TRBD2. The CDR3 totals 14 residues. Germline trimming cut 7 bases from V and 4 bases from J; bases unmatched to any gene: 5. CDR1 SGHVS and CDR2 FNYEAQ come from the germline V gene. The CDR3 coding sequence is TGTGCCAGCAAGCGGGAGGAAGTTTACAATGAGCAGTTCTTC. Translated, it gives CASKREEVYNEQFF.

Concerning this clonotype: This could be a read error, since a much larger clone is one nucleotide away. The rearrangement joins TRBV28 to TRBJ2-7; D remains unclear. CDR3 length: 11 residues. Germline V gene lookup returns CDR1 MDHEN and CDR2 SYDVKM. V was pared by 5 bases and J by 6 bases, with 8 bases between. The CDR3 sequence: CASSGRCEQYF. In nucleotides, the CDR3 is TGTGCCAGCAGTGGGCGGTGCGAGCAGTACTTC.

This clonotype was observed at least ten times. This chain uses TRBV24-1 with TRBJ2-1; 8 nucleotides line up with TRBD1. The CDR3 sequence is 16 residues long. V lost 3 bases and J lost 7; bases outside the gene matches: 10. Per the germline V gene, CDR1 is KGHDR and CDR2 is SFDVKD. Here the CDR3 reads CATSDGRTGRGNEQFF. CDR3 in DNA: TGTGCCACCAGTGATGGCCGGACAGGGAGAGGGAATGAGCAGTTCTTC.

The CDR3 sequence: CSAREGDGEKLFF. CDR3 DNA: TGCAGTGCTAGGGAGGGGGACGGCGAAAAACTGTTTTTT. V usage is TRBV20-1 and J usage is TRBJ1-4, with D tentatively TRBD1 (6 bases). Germline V gives CDR1 DFQATT, CDR2 SNEGSKA (reference sequence). V lost 3 bases to trimming and J lost 8 bases, with 13 bases between them. The CDR3 loop spans 13 amino acids.

The chain uses TRBV25-1 and TRBJ1-2; D is unresolved. This CDR3 has 16 residues. Trimming took off 6 bases at V and 1 base at J, with 18 bases between the two ends. The germline V gene encodes CDR1 MGHDK and CDR2 SYGVNS. For the CDR3, the DNA is TGTGCCAGCAGCCCCCCCCCTATCGACGGTAACTATGGCTACACCTTC. Its protein product is CASSPPPIDGNYGYTF.

This clonotype showed up many times. Germline and junction disagree at one end, which may indicate a read error. The chain employs TRBV20-1 and TRBJ1-5; possible D gene TRBD1, 6 bases. In germline, CDR1 is DFQATT, CDR2 SNEGSKA (reference sequence). The CDR3 has 13 residues. The CDR3 sequence: CSARDRQEQPQHF. The DNA of the CDR3 is TGCAGTGCCAGAGACAGACAGGAACAGCCCCAGCATTTT.

At least ten counts were recorded for this clonotype. V gene TRBV20-1 combines with J gene TRBJ2-3, with TRBD2 matching over 13 bases. The CDR3 covers 16 residues. After removal of 3 bases from V and 2 bases from J, the junction contained 5 bases not matched to a gene. Germline CDR1 reads DFQATT; CDR2 reads SNEGSKA (reference sequence). The DNA for the CDR3 is TGCAGTGCTAGCGAGGGACTAGCGGGATACACAGATACGCAGTATTTT. It translates to CSASEGLAGYTDTQYF.

This clonotype was recorded many times. This rearrangement joins TRBV11-2 to TRBJ2-1; 11 nucleotides match TRBD2. J gave up 6 bases and V 3 bases, and 13 bases lay outside the gene matches. There are 18 residues in the CDR3. CDR1 and CDR2 (germline): SGHAT, FQNNGV. The CDR3 bases are TGTGCCAGCAGCTTTTCGTTTAGCGGGAGGGCCCGGCTCAATGAGCAGTTCTTC. Encoded protein: CASSFSFSGRARLNEQFF.

This clonotype was seen repeatedly, ten times or more. The genes are TRBV20-1 and TRBJ1-5; possible D gene TRBD1, 5 bases. Germline CDR1 is DFQATT and CDR2 is SNEGSKA (reference sequence). The CDR3 is 13 amino acids. Trimming shortened V by 4 bases and J by 0 bases, and 7 bases separated the two germline ends. CDR3 protein: CSAMTVSNQPQHF. The DNA for the CDR3 is TGCAGTGCTATGACAGTTAGCAATCAGCCCCAGCATTTT.

The chain combines TRBV4-1 with TRBJ2-1; the D gene is possibly TRBD1 (5 bases). Trimming took off 1 base at V and 6 bases at J, with 16 bases between the two ends. CDR3 length: 16 amino acids. Per germline, CDR1 MGHRA and CDR2 YSYEKL. The chain's CDR3 is CASSQVGRTQANEQFF. CDR3 nucleotides: TGCGCCAGCAGCCAAGTTGGGCGGACACAGGCCAATGAGCAGTTCTTC.

At least ten counts were recorded for this clonotype. CDR3 DNA: TGTGCCAGCAAGCTTAAGACTAGCGCTGAGCAGTTCTTC. Encoded protein: CASKLKTSAEQFF. The chain combines TRBV7-8 with TRBJ2-1, with 8 bases identical to TRBD2. From germline, CDR1 is SGHVS and CDR2 FQNEAQ. V shed 7 bases, J shed 9 bases, and the junction held 8 bases outside the gene matches. The CDR3 is 13 residues long. The variable domain in full, with the rest retrieved from reference TRBV7-8 and TRBJ2-1, is GAGVSQSPRYKVAKRGQDVALRCDPISGHVSLFWYQQALGQGPEFLTYFQNEAQLDKSGLPSDRFFAERPEGSVSTLKIQRTQQEDSAVYLCASKLKTSAEQFFGPGTRLTVL.

This clonotype was observed at least ten times. The genes are TRBV20-1 and TRBJ1-2; unclear D gene. Germline V gene data show CDR1 as DFQATT and CDR2 as SNEGSKA (reference sequence). Trimming took 2 bases from V and 2 from J, leaving 3 bases between them. CDR3 size: 11 residues. The CDR3 reads CSARFNYGYTF. As DNA, the CDR3 is TGCAGTGCTAGATTCAACTATGGCTACACCTTC.

Ten or more counts support this clonotype. This CDR3 reads CASNLPPGELFF. CDR3 coding DNA: TGTGCCAGCAATTTACCCCCCGGGGAGCTGTTTTTT. J is TRBJ2-2 and V is TRBV7-2; D not certain. In germline, CDR1 is SGHTA, CDR2 FQGNSA. Trimming shortened V by 7 bases and J by 6 bases, and 9 bases separated the two germline ends. This CDR3 comprises 12 residues.

The sample holds many counts of this clonotype. V gene TRBV20-1 combines with J gene TRBJ2-1, with 8 bases aligning to TRBD2. The germline CDR1 and CDR2 sequences are DFQATT and SNEGSKA (reference sequence). J gave up 7 bases and V 5 bases, and 10 bases lay outside the gene matches. This CDR3 has 14 amino acids. In DNA form, the CDR3 reads TGCAGTGCTCACGGGGGACTAGGATTGAATGAGCAGTTCTTC. Residues: CSAHGGLGLNEQFF.

This clonotype was recorded at least ten times. The chain is built from TRBV29-1 and TRBJ1-1; D is undetermined. The CDR3 contains 14 residues. The V and J ends lost 8 bases and 1 base respectively, with 17 bases between them. Germline-derived CDR1 and CDR2 are SQVTM and ANQGSEA. The CDR3 DNA reads TGCAGCACAAGACACTCCGGTCGGAACACTGAAGCTTTCTTT. Protein sequence: CSTRHSGRNTEAFF.

There are many counts of this clonotype. The J gene is TRBJ2-5, the V gene TRBV6-6, with 7 bases aligning to TRBD1. The CDR3 is 14 residues long. V was pared by 7 bases and J by 1 base, with 6 bases of the junction left unmatched. CDR1 is MNHNY, CDR2 SVGAGI, per germline (reference sequence). CDR3 protein: CASKDRVGQETQYF. The CDR3 DNA reads TGTGCCAGCAAAGACAGGGTTGGCCAAGAGACCCAGTACTTC.

This clonotype was picked up many times. This chain connects TRBV24-1 to TRBJ2-1; perhaps TRBD1 as D (6 bases). Trimming cost V 1 base and J 14 bases, with 11 bases left between them. This CDR3 contains 12 residues. The germline CDR1 and CDR2 sequences are KGHDR and SFDVKD. As DNA, the CDR3 is TGTGCCACCAGTGATTTTGGGCAGGGGAAGTTCTTC. It encodes CATSDFGQGKFF.

This clonotype has a count of ten or more. This rearrangement joins TRBV28 to TRBJ1-4; D is perhaps TRBD1 (5 bases). The V end lost 6 bases, the J end lost 5 bases, and 16 bases lay between the germline ends. Per the germline V gene, CDR1 is MDHEN and CDR2 is SYDVKM. CDR3 length: 15 residues. This CDR3 is CASRPSLGGNEKLFF. The CDR3 nucleotides read TGTGCCAGCAGGCCCTCGCTCGGGGGAAATGAAAAACTGTTTTTT.

The sample holds many counts of this clonotype. The chain carries TRBV5-8 and TRBJ2-6; D is unresolved. Deletions cut 0 bases from V and 1 base from J, with 8 bases between. Germline V gene lookup returns CDR1 SGHTS and CDR2 YDEGEE. The CDR3 contains 16 residues. CDR3 loop: CASSLAMTSGANVLTF. The CDR3 DNA reads as TGTGCCAGCAGCTTGGCCATGACATCTGGGGCCAACGTCCTGACTTTC.

This clonotype came up many times. V usage is TRBV7-3 and J usage is TRBJ2-3; D might be TRBD2 (7 bases). Trimming pared 8 bases from V and 12 bases from J, leaving 15 bases between. Germline assignment: CDR1 SGHTA and CDR2 FQGTGA. The CDR3 has 11 residues. The CDR3 bases are TGTGCCAGCGGGGGGGACACTCCTCAGTATTTT. It encodes CASGGDTPQYF.

This clonotype was seen ten or more times. The chain combines TRBV6-6 with TRBJ2-4; tentatively, D is TRBD1 (5 bases). Per the germline V gene, CDR1 is MNHNY and CDR2 is SVGAGI (reference sequence). The ends were cut back, 2 bases at V and 1 base at J, with 15 bases in the middle. This CDR3 contains 17 residues. This CDR3 reads CASSYTQAASAKNIQYF. The CDR3 DNA reads TGTGCCAGCAGTTACACACAGGCCGCCTCCGCCAAAAACATTCAGTACTTC.

In its sample, this clonotype was seen many times. V usage is TRBV4-1 and J usage is TRBJ2-3, with 10 bases aligning to TRBD1. Per germline, CDR1 MGHRA and CDR2 YSYEKL. With V trimmed by 4 bases and J by 8 bases, 12 bases remained unmatched. CDR3 length: 16 amino acids. CDR3 DNA: TGCGCCAGCAGCCCCAGACAGGGGGCGCCTTTTGGTACGCAGTATTTT. Its translation is CASSPRQGAPFGTQYF.